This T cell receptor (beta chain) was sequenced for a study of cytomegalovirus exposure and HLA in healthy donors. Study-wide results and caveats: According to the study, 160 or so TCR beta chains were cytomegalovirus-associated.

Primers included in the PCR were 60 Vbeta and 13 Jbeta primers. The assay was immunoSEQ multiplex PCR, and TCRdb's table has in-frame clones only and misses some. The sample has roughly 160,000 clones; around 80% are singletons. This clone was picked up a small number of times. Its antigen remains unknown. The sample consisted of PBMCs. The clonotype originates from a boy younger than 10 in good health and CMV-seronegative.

The CDR3 loop is CASSLDLAGGSGEQFF. CDR3 nucleotide sequence: TGTGCCAGCAGCTTAGACCTAGCGGGAGGGTCGGGGGAGCAGTTCTTC. The rearrangement links TRBV11-3 to TRBJ2-1; 12 nucleotides agree with TRBD2. The germline CDR1 and CDR2 sequences are SGHNT and YENEEA. The CDR3 is 16 amino acids. The junction had 7 bases not matched to a gene; V was cut back by 0 bases and J by 10 bases.